This entry lists 7 T cell receptor beta chains sequenced from one sample in a study of CD8 T cells in ankylosing spondylitis. TCRdb passed the 5' RACE reads through MiXCR, listing each CDR3 protein once. The sample includes 200,000 to 300,000 distinct CDR3 sequences, roughly a quarter of them seen just once. Sequencing used blood, either unsorted or a sorted T cell fraction (not recorded which). These receptors came from a male donor with ankylosing spondylitis or in good health (not recorded which).

This clonotype was counted many times. The V and J genes are TRBV5-6 and TRBJ1-1; D not resolved. The V and J ends lost 3 bases and 4 bases respectively, with 19 bases between them. CDR1 is SGHDT and CDR2 is YYEEEE in the germline V gene. The CDR3 length is 16 residues. CDR3 sequence (DNA): TGTGCCAGCAGCTATAGATTGGAGGTTGTGGTCACTGAAGCTTTCTTT. It translates to CASSYRLEVVVTEAFF. The variable domain in full, completed from reference TRBV5-6 and TRBJ1-1, reads DAGVTQSPTHLIKTRGQQVTLRCSPKSGHDTVSWYQQALGQGPQFIFQYYEEEERQRGNFPDRFSGHQFPNYSSELNVNALLLGDSALYLCASSYRLEVVVTEAFFGQGTRLTVV.

This clonotype showed up just once. This chain links TRBV5-6 with TRBJ2-1; possibly TRBD1 or TRBD2 for D (5 bases each). Trimming pared 4 bases from V and 10 bases from J, leaving 12 bases between. Germline V CDR1 and CDR2: SGHDT, YYEEEE. The length of the CDR3 is 12 residues. This chain's CDR3 is CASSPPRGEQFF. CDR3 sequence (DNA): TGTGCCAGCAGCCCCCCGAGGGGAGAGCAGTTCTTC.

This clonotype was counted once. The CDR3 DNA is TGCAGTGCTAGTTTTCGCGGTGGCTACACCTTC. Translating it yields CSASFRGGYTF. The chain is built from TRBV20-1 and TRBJ1-2; D unresolved. Trimming pared 3 bases from V and 7 bases from J, leaving 9 bases between. The CDR3 contains 11 residues. Germline V lookup: CDR1 DFQATT, CDR2 SNEGSKA (reference sequence).

There are many counts of this clonotype. V is TRBV20-1 and J is TRBJ1-1, with 11 bases aligning to TRBD1. V dropped 5 bases and J dropped 1; count of bases not matched to a gene: 6. The CDR3 runs to 15 residues. Germline V gene lookup returns CDR1 DFQATT and CDR2 SNEGSKA (reference sequence). Here the CDR3 DNA reads TGCAGTGCTCCCGGGACAGGGGGGACGAACACTGAAGCTTTCTTT. It specifies CSAPGTGGTNTEAFF.

The rearrangement links TRBV29-1 to TRBJ2-7; D assignment may be TRBD1 or TRBD2 (5 bases each). V lost 4 bases and J 1 base, leaving 17 bases between the germline ends. The CDR3 is 15 residues long. CDR1 is SQVTM and CDR2 is ANQGSEA in the germline V gene. The CDR3 coding sequence is TGCAGCGTTGGGGGGAGCCGAGCTGGGTCCTACGAGCAGTACTTC. As protein: CSVGGSRAGSYEQYF.

V usage is TRBV19 and J usage is TRBJ2-7; D gene ambiguous. The CDR3 runs 15 residues. Trimming pared 4 bases from V and 1 base from J, leaving 14 bases between. Germline V gene sequence: CDR1 LNHDA, CDR2 SQIVND (reference sequence). In DNA form, the CDR3 reads TGTGCCAGTAGTAAAGGCTCCTCGGCGTCCTACGAGCAGTACTTC. Its protein product is CASSKGSSASYEQYF. Full variable domain (remainder filled in from reference TRBV19 and TRBJ2-7): DGGITQSPKYLFRKEGQNVTLSCEQNLNHDAMYWYRQDPGQGLRLIYYSQIVNDFQKGDIAEGYSVSREKKESFPLTVTSAQKNPTAFYLCASSKGSSASYEQYFGPGTRLTVT.

This clonotype has just a few counts. The CDR3 reads CSASNPNEQFF. In DNA, the CDR3 is TGCAGTGCTAGTAACCCCAATGAGCAGTTCTTC. The chain joins TRBV20-1 to TRBJ2-1; no reliable D call. This CDR3 has 11 residues. Between the trimmed V and J ends, which lost 3 bases and 6 bases, there was a span of 6 bases. Germline assignment: CDR1 DFQATT and CDR2 SNEGSKA (reference sequence).